Presented here are 21 T cell receptor beta chains from one specimen sequenced in a study of T cell responses to AZD1222 COVID-19 vaccine. The data were produced by immunoSEQ multiplex PCR, yet TCRdb's version contains in-frame clones alone and is incomplete. Found here are 77,000 or so clones, approximately 90% of them singletons; the top ten hold around 7.1%. Source: peripheral blood, taken on day 0 of MenACWY control vaccination. Every receptor here comes from an adult in good health.

The V call is TRBV27, the J call TRBJ2-5, with 11 bases aligning to TRBD2. CDR3 length equals 16 residues. Per the germline V gene, CDR1 is MNHEY and CDR2 is SMNVEV (reference sequence). With V trimmed by 7 bases and J by 2 bases, 9 bases remained unmatched. CDR3 DNA: TGTGCCAGCACACCCCTGGGGACTAGCGGTCAAGAGACCCAGTACTTC. Protein product: CASTPLGTSGQETQYF.

CDR3 nucleotide sequence: TGTGCCAGCAGTTCCGGGACTCTACTTCGAGGGGCAGATACGCAGTATTTT. This gives the protein CASSSGTLLRGADTQYF. The chain is built from TRBV28 and TRBJ2-3, with D tentatively TRBD2 (6 bases). The CDR3 has 17 residues. Germline CDR1 is MDHEN and CDR2 is SYDVKM. V was pared by 4 bases and J by 4 bases, with 21 bases between.

The rearrangement joins TRBV7-2 to TRBJ2-6, with TRBD1 identical over 7 bases. Germline CDR1 SGHTA, CDR2 FQGNSA. Trimming cost V 4 bases and J 2 bases; bases outside gene matches: 2. The CDR3 is made up of 15 amino acids. In DNA form, the CDR3 reads TGTGCCAGCAGCTCGACAGGGCCTGGGGCCAACGTCCTGACTTTC. Translating gives CASSSTGPGANVLTF.

J is TRBJ2-7 and V is TRBV11-1, with TRBD1 matching over 7 bases. CDR1 SGHAT and CDR2 FQDESV come from the germline V gene (reference sequence). V shed 4 bases and J 5 bases; nucleotides not matched to a gene: 8. CDR3 size: 14 residues. CDR3 in amino acids: CASSSPGTVNEQYF. The CDR3 DNA reads as TGTGCCAGCAGCTCCCCCGGGACAGTAAACGAGCAGTACTTC.

The genes are TRBV5-1 and TRBJ2-1, with 8 bases matching TRBD1. The germline V gene has CDR1 SGHRS and CDR2 YFSETQ. The CDR3 loop spans 16 amino acids. Unmatched junction bases numbered 10, after V lost 4 bases and J lost 4 bases. As DNA, the CDR3 is TGCGCCAGCAGCAAAGGACAGGGTGGGGAATACAATGAGCAGTTCTTC. Residues: CASSKGQGGEYNEQFF.

J is TRBJ1-3 and V is TRBV11-2; no clear D. With 3 bases removed from V and 4 bases from J, the gap between germline ends came to 10 bases. This CDR3 is built from 14 residues. Germline loops: CDR1 SGHAT, CDR2 FQNNGV. This CDR3 reads CASSLGRSGNTIYF. Here the CDR3 DNA reads TGTGCCAGCAGCTTGGGCAGGTCCGGAAACACCATATATTTT.

The rearrangement joins TRBV12-3 or TRBV12-4 to TRBJ1-1; D possibly corresponds to TRBD1 (6 bases). The CDR3 is made up of 11 amino acids. V was pared by 5 bases and J by 11 bases, with 12 bases between. CDR3 region: CASSRGGVAFF. As DNA, the CDR3 is TGTGCCAGCAGTAGAGGGGGGGTGGCTTTCTTT.

The CDR3 loop reads CATSGQTYEQYF. Written as DNA, the CDR3 is TGTGCCACCAGTGGGCAGACCTACGAGCAGTACTTC. The chain joins TRBV24-1 to TRBJ2-7; no reliable D call. This CDR3 is 12 amino acids long. Trimming removed 5 bases at V and 2 bases at J, with 6 bases between. Germline assignment: CDR1 KGHDR and CDR2 SFDVKD.

The chain recombines TRBV2 with TRBJ2-2, with 8 bases aligning to TRBD1. Trimming removed 6 bases from V and 5 bases from J; junction bases left unmatched: 8. The CDR3 has 15 amino acids. Germline loops: CDR1 SNHLY, CDR2 FYNNEI. In DNA, the CDR3 is TGTGCCAGCAGCCCGGGACAGGTGTTAACCGGGGAGCTGTTTTTT. Translated: CASSPGQVLTGELFF.

The chain has TRBV4-3 and TRBJ1-6; tentative D call: TRBD1 (6 bases). Germline CDR1 is LGHNA and CDR2 is YSLEER. Trimming took off 4 bases at V and 10 bases at J, with 17 bases between the two ends. The CDR3 sequence is 15 residues long. The CDR3 DNA is TGCGCCAGCAGCCCCCAGGTACAGGGTCTATCACCCCTCCACTTT. The encoded protein is CASSPQVQGLSPLHF.

The chain has TRBV6-6 and TRBJ1-5; D is perhaps TRBD1 (5 bases). Trimming left V 5 bases short and J 1 base short, with 12 bases between. CDR1 and CDR2 from the germline V gene are MNHNY and SVGAGI (reference sequence). CDR3 length equals 15 residues. The CDR3 sequence is CASSRTGGSNQPQHF. The CDR3 DNA reads as TGTGCCAGCAGTCGAACAGGAGGAAGCAATCAGCCCCAGCATTTT.

The chain couples TRBV7-9 to TRBJ2-3; D is uncertain. V was pared by 0 bases and J by 3 bases, with 7 bases between. This CDR3 comprises 14 residues. CDR1 SEHNR and CDR2 FQNEAQ come from the germline V gene (reference sequence). The CDR3 DNA reads TGTGCCAGCAGCTTAGCGCCAGTAACAGATACGCAGTATTTT. This gives the protein CASSLAPVTDTQYF.

This sequence joins TRBV7-2 and TRBJ2-7, with 7 nucleotides matching TRBD2. Germline assignment: CDR1 SGHTA and CDR2 FQGNSA. The CDR3 is made up of 16 amino acids. V dropped 2 bases and J dropped 3; count of bases not matched to a gene: 10. The CDR3 is CASSLFTLAEYYEQYF. CDR3 in DNA: TGTGCCAGCAGCTTATTCACCCTAGCGGAATACTACGAGCAGTACTTC.

This clone was detected once. This rearrangement joins TRBV9 to TRBJ1-2; 8 bases match TRBD1. Germline CDR1 reads SGDLS; CDR2 reads YYNGEE. J was trimmed by 4 bases and V by 4 bases; bases with no gene match: 9. This CDR3 has 15 residues. CDR3 protein: CASSSAGGWAYGYTF. In DNA form, the CDR3 reads TGTGCCAGCAGCTCAGCAGGGGGCTGGGCCTATGGCTACACCTTC.

The V and J genes are TRBV6-5 and TRBJ1-1, with a possible D match to TRBD1 (5 bases). Germline V lookup: CDR1 MNHEY, CDR2 SVGAGI. The CDR3 loop spans 13 amino acids. V gave up 4 bases and J gave up 8 bases, with 14 bases separating them. DNA for the CDR3: TGTGCCAGCAGTTTGGGCGAGGGGACCGAAGCTTTCTTT. Protein: CASSLGEGTEAFF.

The CDR3 reads CASSSSGTLRGYTF. Here the CDR3 DNA reads TGTGCCAGTAGCTCGTCTGGGACGTTGCGGGGCTACACCTTC. The rearrangement links TRBV19 to TRBJ1-2; TRBD1 is a possible D gene (5 bases). The germline V gene has CDR1 LNHDA and CDR2 SQIVND (reference sequence). The V end was cut by 6 bases, the J end by 8 bases, with 19 bases between. The CDR3 is 14 residues long.

The chain uses TRBV19 and TRBJ2-1; 7 positions match TRBD2. V lost 2 bases to trimming and J lost 9 bases; unmatched junction nucleotides: 10. The CDR3 spans 15 residues. Germline V gene sequence: CDR1 LNHDA, CDR2 SQIVND (reference sequence). The CDR3 sequence is CASSIRAGVLGEQFF. DNA for the CDR3: TGTGCCAGTAGTATAAGGGCGGGAGTACTAGGTGAGCAGTTCTTC.

The rearrangement links TRBV24-1 to TRBJ2-3; TRBD2 agrees at 14 bases. The CDR3 totals 16 residues. V shed 2 bases, J shed 4 bases, and the junction held 1 base outside the gene matches. CDR1 and CDR2 from the germline V gene are KGHDR and SFDVKD. CDR3 DNA sequence: TGTGCCACCAGTGATTGGGGACTAGCGGGAGCAGATACGCAGTATTTT. Amino acid sequence: CATSDWGLAGADTQYF.

The rearrangement uses TRBV25-1 and TRBJ2-7, with TRBD2 matching over 7 bases. J was trimmed by 2 bases and V by 8 bases; bases with no gene match: 0. Germline V gene data show CDR1 as MGHDK and CDR2 as SYGVNS. The CDR3 is made up of 11 amino acids. CDR3: CASGLAYEQYF. CDR3 sequence (DNA): TGTGCCAGCGGACTAGCCTACGAGCAGTACTTC.

The V gene is TRBV9, the J gene TRBJ2-5, with D perhaps TRBD1 or TRBD2 (5 bases each). Trimming left V 0 bases short and J 4 bases short, with 10 bases between. This CDR3 has 14 residues. Looked up from germline, CDR1 is SGDLS and CDR2 is YYNGEE. Here the CDR3 DNA reads TGTGCCAGCAGCGTAGAAGGGGAGAGAGAGACCCAGTACTTC. Translated, it gives CASSVEGERETQYF.

The V and J genes are TRBV5-1 and TRBJ1-3; TRBD1 matches 8 bases. The CDR3 is made up of 16 amino acids. CDR1 is SGHRS and CDR2 is YFSETQ in the germline V gene. With 2 bases clipped from V and 0 bases from J, the junction kept 4 bases outside the gene matches. CDR3 residues: CASSLTGGSSGNTIYF. CDR3 coding DNA: TGCGCCAGCAGCTTAACAGGGGGAAGCTCTGGAAACACCATATATTTT.